Listed here are 16 T cell receptor beta chains from one sample, sequenced in a study of cytomegalovirus exposure and HLA in healthy donors. Primers: 60 Vbeta forward and 13 Jbeta reverse. Assay used: immunoSEQ multiplex PCR; TCRdb lists only in-frame clones, some missing. The repertoire holds about 90,000 clones, roughly three quarters seen once, with roughly 20% in the top ten. The sample comprised PBMCs. These receptors all come from a woman in her sixties or seventies in good health and CMV-seropositive.

The chain has TRBV6-1 and TRBJ2-7, with D perhaps matching TRBD2 (6 bases). V was cut by 8 bases and J by 1 base, with 9 bases left in between. This CDR3 is built from 12 residues. CDR1 and CDR2 (germline): MNHNS, SASEGT. The CDR3 nucleotides read TGTGCCAGCGGAGGGCAATCCTACGAGCAGTACTTC. As protein: CASGGQSYEQYF.

J is TRBJ1-2 and V is TRBV7-8; D is uncertain. The CDR3 extends over 12 amino acids. Trimming removed 5 bases at V and 4 bases at J, with 8 bases between. Germline V CDR1 and CDR2: SGHVS, FQNEAQ. The CDR3 protein is CASSVPGYGYTF. CDR3 sequence (DNA): TGTGCCAGCAGCGTCCCCGGCTATGGCTACACCTTC.

The rearrangement links TRBV2 to TRBJ1-4, with a weak D call TRBD1 (5 bases). In germline, CDR1 is SNHLY, CDR2 FYNNEI. Deletions cut 3 bases from V and 10 bases from J, with 9 bases between. The CDR3 runs to 12 residues. The CDR3 spells CASSEGQGKLFF. The CDR3 bases are TGTGCCAGCAGTGAGGGGCAGGGAAAACTGTTTTTT. Supplemented by reference TRBV2 and TRBJ1-4, the full variable domain reads EPEVTQTPSHQVTQMGQEVILRCVPISNHLYFYWYRQILGQKVEFLVSFYNNEISEKSEIFDDQFSVERPDGSNFTLKIRSTKLEDSAMYFCASSEGQGKLFFGSGTQLSVL.

CDR3: CATQAGSSYEQYF. The CDR3 DNA reads TGTGCCACCCAAGCGGGGAGCTCCTACGAGCAGTACTTC. The V and J genes are TRBV28 and TRBJ2-7; 7 bases are a match to TRBD2. The germline V gene has CDR1 MDHEN and CDR2 SYDVKM. The CDR3 consists of 13 residues. V lost 10 bases, J lost 0 bases, and 6 bases stayed unmatched.

The J gene is TRBJ1-1, the V gene TRBV19, with 8 bases aligning to TRBD1. J lost 4 bases, V lost 5 bases, and 12 bases had no gene match. Germline V gives CDR1 LNHDA, CDR2 SQIVND (reference sequence). The CDR3 length is 16 residues. The CDR3 DNA reads as TGTGCCAGTAGTCCTGGACAGGGCGGGGCGCTCACTGAAGCTTTCTTT. Amino acids: CASSPGQGGALTEAFF.

This sequence joins TRBV28 and TRBJ2-7; tentatively, D is TRBD1 (6 bases). V lost 8 bases and J 3 bases, leaving 17 bases between the germline ends. Germline V lookup: CDR1 MDHEN, CDR2 SYDVKM. The CDR3 is made up of 14 amino acids. The CDR3 is CASGKGVMGYEQYF. In DNA form, the CDR3 reads TGTGCCAGCGGGAAGGGGGTTATGGGCTACGAGCAGTACTTC.

The gene calls are TRBV4-1 and TRBJ1-2, with D possibly TRBD1 on 5 matching bases. Germline V gives CDR1 MGHRA, CDR2 YSYEKL. The CDR3 is 15 amino acids. Trimming stripped 3 bases from V and 7 bases from J, with 18 bases between. The CDR3 region has the DNA TGCGCCAGCAGCCACAGCCAGGGCCTCAAGGGTGGCTACACCTTC. As protein: CASSHSQGLKGGYTF.

The V call is TRBV11-2, the J call TRBJ1-2; D remains ambiguous. The CDR3 is made up of 14 amino acids. Per the germline V gene, CDR1 is SGHAT and CDR2 is FQNNGV. The ends were cut back, 1 base at V and 10 bases at J, with 16 bases in the middle. The chain's CDR3 is CASSLAVGSMIYTF. DNA for the CDR3: TGTGCCAGCAGCTTAGCAGTGGGCTCAATGATCTACACCTTC. Variable domain in full (rest from reference TRBV11-2 and TRBJ1-2): EAGVAQSPRYKIIEKRQSVAFWCNPISGHATLYWYQQILGQGPKLLIQFQNNGVVDDSQLPKDRFSAERLKGVDSTLKIQPAKLEDSAVYLCASSLAVGSMIYTFGSGTRLTVV.

The chain has TRBV25-1 and TRBJ1-5; TRBD1 might be the D (6 bases). CDR1 MGHDK and CDR2 SYGVNS come from the germline V gene. The CDR3 totals 13 residues. V lost 6 bases to trimming and J lost 6 bases, with 12 bases between them. The DNA for the CDR3 is TGTGCCAGCAGCGCAGGGGAGGGTCAGCCCCAGCATTTT. It codes for CASSAGEGQPQHF.

The rearrangement joins TRBV5-1 to TRBJ2-2; no firm D call. The ends were cut back, 1 base at V and 6 bases at J, with 10 bases in the middle. Germline CDR1 is SGHRS and CDR2 is YFSETQ. The CDR3 runs 14 residues. CDR3 protein: CASSLSTGAGELFF. The CDR3 bases are TGCGCCAGCAGCTTGTCGACGGGTGCCGGGGAGCTGTTTTTT.

This clone was counted a few times. This chain joins TRBV6-5 and TRBJ1-2; 8 nucleotides agree with TRBD1. This CDR3 spans 16 amino acids. From germline, CDR1 is MNHEY and CDR2 SVGAGI. The J segment lost 0 bases and the V segment lost 4 bases, leaving 7 bases of the junction unmatched. CDR3 residues: CASSWDRSKANYGYTF. The DNA for the CDR3 is TGTGCCAGCAGTTGGGACAGGTCCAAAGCTAACTATGGCTACACCTTC.

A single count supports this clone. This chain connects TRBV6-1 to TRBJ2-5, with 9 bases matching TRBD1. The CDR3 is made up of 17 amino acids. CDR1 is MNHNS and CDR2 is SASEGT in the germline V gene. The trim removed 2 bases at V and 7 bases at J, leaving 14 bases unmatched. DNA for the CDR3: TGTGCCAGCAGTGAAACCCTGATTGACAGGGGGGGTGTGACCCAGTACTTC. Protein: CASSETLIDRGGVTQYF.

CDR3 sequence reads: CASTPRGGTDTQYF. The CDR3 DNA sequence: TGTGCCAGCACCCCGCGGGGGGGCACAGATACGCAGTATTTT. The V gene is TRBV7-3, the J gene TRBJ2-3; TRBD2 matches 8 bases. Per the germline V gene, CDR1 is SGHTA and CDR2 is FQGTGA. V dropped 7 bases and J dropped 1; count of bases not matched to a gene: 4. This CDR3 region has 14 residues.

This clone was recorded once. V and J are TRBV2 and TRBJ2-1, with D perhaps TRBD2 (5 bases). V shed 8 bases and J shed 9 bases, with 17 bases lying between them. Germline CDR1 SNHLY, CDR2 FYNNEI. This CDR3 region has 13 residues. In DNA form, the CDR3 reads TGTGCCAGCCACCGGGCCCGGGCGGGTGAGCAGTTCTTC. It codes for CASHRARAGEQFF.

The chain recombines TRBV15 with TRBJ2-2; no firm D call. CDR1 and CDR2 from the germline V gene are LNHNV and YYDKDF (reference sequence). Trimming left V 3 bases short and J 3 bases short, with 5 bases between. This CDR3 is 13 amino acids long. As DNA, the CDR3 is TGTGCCACCAGCAGTGGAGACACCGGGGAGCTGTTTTTT. This translates into CATSSGDTGELFF. Full variable domain (outside the CDR3, taken from reference TRBV15 and TRBJ2-2): DAMVIQNPRYQVTQFGKPVTLSCSQTLNHNVMYWYQQKSSQAPKLLFHYYDKDFNNEADTPDNFQSRRPNTSFCFLDIRSPGLGDTAMYLCATSSGDTGELFFGEGSRLTVL.

The rearrangement links TRBV6-4 to TRBJ2-5; tentatively, D is TRBD2 (5 bases). V lost 3 bases and J 2 bases, leaving 16 bases between the germline ends. The CDR3 length is 16 residues. Germline V gene data show CDR1 as MRHNA and CDR2 as SNTAGT. The CDR3 DNA follows: TGTGCCAGCAGTGATTCGAGGGAGAATCCACAAGAGACCCAGTACTTC. Amino acid sequence: CASSDSRENPQETQYF.